These T cell receptor beta chains were read from a single sample in a study of T cells in localized non-small cell lung cancer. Assay: immunoSEQ multiplex PCR; the TCRdb copy retains only in-frame clones and omits some. The sample has around 2,000 clones, around 20% seen once; the top ten hold roughly 11%. The sample in question was lung tumor tissue, obtained before any cancer treatment. The receptors derive from a man between 40 and 70 years old with stage I squamous cell lung carcinoma. CDR3s include the opening cysteine and the closing phenylalanine or tryptophan. Each record gives: J gene, D gene, V gene, CDR3 protein. D genes are given only for firm matches.

TRBJ1-4 TRBD1 TRBV11-3 CASSKGQGVEKLFF
TRBJ1-5 TRBD1 TRBV11-3 CASSSLSGGYQPQHF
TRBJ2-3 - TRBV9 CASSVGQGTDTQYF
TRBJ2-2 - TRBV6-8 CASSAQGTNTGELFF
TRBJ1-1 TRBD1 TRBV18 CASSVRGQGAIEAFF
TRBJ2-1 - TRBV6-8 CASSYFGSNNEQFF
TRBJ2-1 TRBD1 TRBV11-3 CASSLGGTGTNEQFF
TRBJ2-7 TRBD2 TRBV9 CASSPVEGTMDYEQYF
TRBJ2-1 TRBD1 TRBV11-3 CASSSGTGYNEQFF
TRBJ2-5 TRBD1 TRBV10-2 CASSQGARETQYF
TRBJ1-1 - TRBV6-8 CASSYWGGTEAFF
TRBJ1-4 - TRBV6-7 CASTSYGKLFF
TRBJ1-2 TRBD1 TRBV18 CASSPPDRGGYTF
TRBJ2-1 - TRBV7-2 CASRETYINEQFF
TRBJ2-1 TRBD2 TRBV5-1 CASSPRGGREDEQFF
TRBJ2-2 - TRBV6-8 CASSFRTTGANTGELFF
TRBJ2-2 - TRBV19 CASFTGRGTGELFF
TRBJ1-5 - TRBV10-2 CASSDPGTSNQPQHF
TRBJ2-3 TRBD2 TRBV18 CASSPLPGGAFDTQYF
TRBJ2-1 - TRBV11-3 CASSLATVNNEQFF
TRBJ2-1 - TRBV29-1 CSVEGAGLGYPEQFF
TRBJ1-3 - TRBV9 CASSVDSGNTIYF
TRBJ2-3 TRBD1 TRBV30 CAWSRRTGLTGTDTQYF
TRBJ2-1 TRBD2 TRBV19 CASSPRLSGRDNEQFF
TRBJ2-3 TRBD2 TRBV6-8 CASSVTSGTDTQYF
TRBJ1-2 TRBD1 TRBV29-1 CSVALDRPLYGYTF
TRBJ2-4 TRBD2 TRBV11-3 CASSPNRLAGGGGDIQYF
TRBJ1-2 - TRBV6-8 CATSTGIRDGYTF
TRBJ2-7 TRBD2 TRBV28 CASSGTSGRAWPSYEQYF
TRBJ2-7 - TRBV11-3 CASSPRGRAGHYEQYF
TRBJ1-4 - TRBV19 CASSIVDGTTNEKLFF
TRBJ2-7 - TRBV28 CASSFFTGLHEQYF
TRBJ2-7 TRBD1 TRBV30 CAWSRDRGNEQYF
TRBJ2-3 - TRBV28 CASSSGLRVDTQYF
TRBJ2-3 TRBD2 TRBV18 CASSPRGLAGDTDTQYF
TRBJ2-7 - TRBV11-3 CASSLTRGDYEQYF
TRBJ2-3 TRBD1 TRBV11-3 CASSPFGTGEGDTQYF
TRBJ2-5 - TRBV28 CASSLWPQGRETQYF
TRBJ2-1 - TRBV11-3 CASSGSRGGIDEQFF
TRBJ1-2 - TRBV28 CASSLRPGDEGSYGYTF
TRBJ2-7 TRBD1 TRBV11-3 CASSSRGLESYEQYF
TRBJ2-1 - TRBV6-8 CASSDARNEQFF
TRBJ2-2 TRBD2 TRBV19 CASIGTSGTPGELFF
TRBJ1-2 - TRBV28 CASSPRGIDGYTF
TRBJ2-7 - TRBV18 CASSPGGYPSYEQYF
TRBJ2-2 TRBD1 TRBV11-3 CASSSIPTGGTGELFF
TRBJ1-1 - TRBV29-1 CSAALGRSANMNTEAFF
TRBJ2-2 - TRBV6-8 CASSYDSLGAGELFF
TRBJ1-1 TRBD1 TRBV6-8 CASSSPGQDTEAFF
TRBJ1-2 - TRBV25-1 CASSESWKNYGYTF
TRBJ2-1 TRBD2 TRBV11-3 CASSLGAGGSYNEQFF
TRBJ1-2 - TRBV18 CASSPNTLGHAVYGYTF
TRBJ1-5 - TRBV28 CASSHQGMGSNQPQHF
TRBJ2-7 - TRBV14 CASSQGRKRWISGSYEQYF